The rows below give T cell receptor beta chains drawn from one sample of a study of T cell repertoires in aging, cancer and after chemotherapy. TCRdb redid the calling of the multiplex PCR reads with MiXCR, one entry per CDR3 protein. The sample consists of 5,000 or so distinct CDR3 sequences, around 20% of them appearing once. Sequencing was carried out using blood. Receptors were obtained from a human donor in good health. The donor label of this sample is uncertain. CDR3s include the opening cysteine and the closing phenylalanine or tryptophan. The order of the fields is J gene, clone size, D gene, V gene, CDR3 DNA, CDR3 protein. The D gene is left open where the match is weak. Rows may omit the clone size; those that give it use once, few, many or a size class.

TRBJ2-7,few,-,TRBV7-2,TGTGCCAGCAGCTTTACTAGACAAAACGAGCAGTACTTC,CASSFTRQNEQYF
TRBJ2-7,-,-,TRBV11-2,TGTGCCAGCAGCTTAAGTATGTCGGCGGGCGGGTACTACGAGCAGTACTTC,CASSLSMSAGGYYEQYF
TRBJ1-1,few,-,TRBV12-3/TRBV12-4,TGTGCCAGCAGTTTAGAAGGCAGAGCGGACACTGAAGCTTTCTTT,CASSLEGRADTEAFF
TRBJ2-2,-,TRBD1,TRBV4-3,TGCGCCAGCAGCCTCGGACAGGGGGGGGGCACCGGGGAGCTGTTTTTT,CASSLGQGGGTGELFF
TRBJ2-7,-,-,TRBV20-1,TGCAGTGCTAGAGATCTTGGACAACCAGAGCAGTACTTC,CSARDLGQPEQYF
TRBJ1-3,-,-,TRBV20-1,TGCAGTGCAGTAGGGGGGGAGATAAACACCATATATTTT,CSAVGGEINTIYF
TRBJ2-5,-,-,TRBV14,TGTGCCAGCAGCCAAGCGACACAGGGCTTCCAAGAGACCCAGTACTTC,CASSQATQGFQETQYF
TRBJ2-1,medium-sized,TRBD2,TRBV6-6,TGTGCCAGCAGTTACCGCAGACTAGCGGGGGGCCGGGAGCAGTTCTTC,CASSYRRLAGGREQFF
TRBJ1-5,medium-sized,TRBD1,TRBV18,TGTGCCAGCTCACGGAGCATGGGACAGGGTATTCAGCCCCAGCATTTT,CASSRSMGQGIQPQHF
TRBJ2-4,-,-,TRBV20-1,TGCAGTGCTAGACCCCCGACTACCCCCCTCAAAAACATTCAGTACTTC,CSARPPTTPLKNIQYF
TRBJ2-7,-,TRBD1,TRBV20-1,TGCAGTGCCCGGGACAGGGTGGGCTACGAGCAGTACTTC,CSARDRVGYEQYF
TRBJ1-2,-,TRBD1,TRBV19,TGTGCCAGTAGTGTGACAGGGACTCGCGGTGGCTACACCTTC,CASSVTGTRGGYTF
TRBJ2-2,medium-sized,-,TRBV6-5,TGTGCCAGCAGTGGGTGGGGGGACCACACCGGGGAGCTGTTTTTT,CASSGWGDHTGELFF
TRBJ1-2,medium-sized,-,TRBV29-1,TGCAGCGTTGAAGATTGGCAGGGCAAAGGCTACACCTTC,CSVEDWQGKGYTF
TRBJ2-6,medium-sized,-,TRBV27,TGTGCCAGCAGTTTATGGGGGAGCTCTGGGGCCAACGTCCTGACTTTC,CASSLWGSSGANVLTF
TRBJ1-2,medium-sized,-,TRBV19,TGTGCCAGTAGAGCTCCTTCCTCATGGGGCTACACCTTC,CASRAPSSWGYTF
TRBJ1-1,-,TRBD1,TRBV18,TGTGCCAGCTCCCGAACGACCGGGACAGGGGGCACTGAAGCTTTCTTT,CASSRTTGTGGTEAFF
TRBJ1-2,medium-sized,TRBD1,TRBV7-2,TGTGCCAGCAGCTTAGCGCAGGGGGATGGCTACACCTTC,CASSLAQGDGYTF
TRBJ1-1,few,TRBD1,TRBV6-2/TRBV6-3,TGTGCCAGCAGCCACAATACCGACAGGGGAAAGAACACTGAAGCTTTCTTT,CASSHNTDRGKNTEAFF
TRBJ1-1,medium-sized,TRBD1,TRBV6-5,TGTGCCAGCAGTCCAGGGGGGCTCGCTGAAGCTTTCTTT,CASSPGGLAEAFF
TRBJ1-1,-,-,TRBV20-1,TGCAGTGCTAGCCCCTCCGGACAGTTTAACACTGAAGCTTTCTTT,CSASPSGQFNTEAFF
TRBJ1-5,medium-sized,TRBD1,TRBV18,TGTGCCAGCTCACCGGGACAGGGCACCTATCAGCCCCAGCATTTT,CASSPGQGTYQPQHF
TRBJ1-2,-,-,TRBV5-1,TGCGCCAGCAGCACCTCTAGGGGCTACACCTTC,CASSTSRGYTF
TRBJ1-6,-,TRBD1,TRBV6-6,TGTGCCAGCAGACAGGGGAGTAGCAATAATTCACCCCTCCACTTT,CASRQGSSNNSPLHF
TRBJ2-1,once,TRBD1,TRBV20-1,TGCAGTGCTAGAGATGGGTGGACAGGGATTTTCTTC,CSARDGWTGIFF
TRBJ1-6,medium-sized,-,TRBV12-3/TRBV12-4,TGTGCCAGCAGTCCGGGCCCACCTTCACCCCTCCACTTT,CASSPGPPSPLHF
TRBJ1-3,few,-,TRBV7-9,TGTGCCAGCAGCCCCCAGGGTACTTCTGGAAACACCATATATTTT,CASSPQGTSGNTIYF
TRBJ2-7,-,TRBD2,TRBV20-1,TGCAGTGCTAGACCCCCCGGGACTAGTATCGAGCAGTACTTC,CSARPPGTSIEQYF
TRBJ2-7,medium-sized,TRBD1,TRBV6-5,TGTGCCAGCAGGTTATATTTGACAGGGGGCACGTACGAGCAGTACTTC,CASRLYLTGGTYEQYF
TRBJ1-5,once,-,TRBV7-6,TGTGCCAGCAGCTTGAGGCAGCATAATCAGCCCCAGCATTTT,CASSLRQHNQPQHF
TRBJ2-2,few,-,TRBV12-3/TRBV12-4,TGTGCCAGCAGCCCTCCGGGTCTCACCGGGGAGCTGTTTTTT,CASSPPGLTGELFF
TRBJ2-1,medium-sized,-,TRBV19,TGTGCCAGTAGTATAGACCCGACAGGTGCCTACAATGAGCAGTTCTTC,CASSIDPTGAYNEQFF